Many counts were recorded for the clone carrying this T cell receptor (beta chain). The antigen remains undetermined. V was shortened by 2 bases and J by 6 bases, with 14 bases between the two germline ends. Germline CDR1 KGHSH, CDR2 LQKENI. The CDR3 has 14 residues. This sample was taken from a study of T cells in Graves' hyperthyroidism and ophthalmopathy. Broader study findings: Through a model of 13 V-J features, ophthalmopathy was separated from stable hyperthyroidism.

Diagnoses used clinical symptoms, serum thyroxine and TRAb, thyroid ultrasound and orbital computed tomography. Amplified TCR beta CDR3 regions derived from RNA transcripts. First-round RT-PCR with HTBI primers amplified the TCR CDR3 region. TCRdb used MiXCR to reprocess the multiplex PCR reads, holding one entry per CDR3 protein. The repertoire holds hundreds of thousands of distinct CDR3 sequences, about a sixth seen once, with 44% in the top ten. The V and J genes are TRBV18 and TRBJ2-7; possibly TRBD2 for D (6 bases). Specimen: blood. The clonotype was recovered from a man aged 40-55 years with Graves' hyperthyroidism. The CDR3 spells CASSPTGTQGEQYF. The CDR3, as DNA: TGTGCCAGCTCACCAACGGGGACTCAAGGCGAGCAGTACTTC.